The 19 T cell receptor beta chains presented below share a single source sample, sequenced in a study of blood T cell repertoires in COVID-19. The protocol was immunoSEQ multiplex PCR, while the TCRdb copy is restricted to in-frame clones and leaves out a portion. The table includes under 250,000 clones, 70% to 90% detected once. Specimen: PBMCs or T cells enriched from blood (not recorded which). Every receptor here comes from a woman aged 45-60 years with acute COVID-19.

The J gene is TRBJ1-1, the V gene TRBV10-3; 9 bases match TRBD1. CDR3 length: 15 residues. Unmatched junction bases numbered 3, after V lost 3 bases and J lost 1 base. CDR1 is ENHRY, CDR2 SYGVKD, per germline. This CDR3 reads CAISDVDRGNTEAFF. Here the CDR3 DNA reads TGTGCCATCAGTGACGTGGACAGGGGGAACACTGAAGCTTTCTTT.

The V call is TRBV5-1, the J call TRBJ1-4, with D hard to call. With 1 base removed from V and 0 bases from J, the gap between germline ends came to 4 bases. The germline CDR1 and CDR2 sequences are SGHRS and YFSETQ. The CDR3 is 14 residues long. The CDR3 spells CASSLLATNEKLFF. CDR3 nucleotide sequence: TGCGCCAGCAGCTTGCTAGCAACTAATGAAAAACTGTTTTTT.

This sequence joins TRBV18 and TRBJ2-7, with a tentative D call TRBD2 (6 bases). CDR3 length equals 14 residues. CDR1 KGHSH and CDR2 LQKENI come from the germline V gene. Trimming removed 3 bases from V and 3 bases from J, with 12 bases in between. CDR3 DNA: TGTGCCAGCTCACCCTCTAGCGCCTACTACGAGCAGTACTTC. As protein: CASSPSSAYYEQYF.

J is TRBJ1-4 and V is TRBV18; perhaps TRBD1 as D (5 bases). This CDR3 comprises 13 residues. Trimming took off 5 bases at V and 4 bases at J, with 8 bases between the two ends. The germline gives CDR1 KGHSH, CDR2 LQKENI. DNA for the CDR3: TGTGCCAGCTCAGCGGGGCTTAATGAAAAACTGTTTTTT. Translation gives CASSAGLNEKLFF.

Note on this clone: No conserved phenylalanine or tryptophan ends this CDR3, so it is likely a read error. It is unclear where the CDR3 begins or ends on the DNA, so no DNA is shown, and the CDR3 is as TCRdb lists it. The CDR3 sequence is CASSYSQGQDWQG. The chain has TRBV6-6 and TRBJ1-2; TRBD1 is the table's D call, not checked against the DNA. Germline values: CDR1 MNHNY, CDR2 SVGAGI (reference sequence). Both ends counted, the CDR3 spans 13 residues.

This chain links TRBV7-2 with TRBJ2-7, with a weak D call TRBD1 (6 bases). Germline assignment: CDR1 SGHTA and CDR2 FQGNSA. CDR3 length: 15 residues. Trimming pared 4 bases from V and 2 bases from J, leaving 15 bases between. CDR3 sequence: CASSYNTGTTYEQYF. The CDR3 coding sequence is TGTGCCAGCAGCTATAATACAGGGACAACCTACGAGCAGTACTTC.

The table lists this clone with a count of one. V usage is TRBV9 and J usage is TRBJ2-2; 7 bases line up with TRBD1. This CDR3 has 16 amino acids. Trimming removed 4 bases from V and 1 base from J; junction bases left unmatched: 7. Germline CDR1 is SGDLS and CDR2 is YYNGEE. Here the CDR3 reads CASSTRDSRNTGELFF. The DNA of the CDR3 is TGTGCCAGCAGCACACGGGACAGTCGGAACACCGGGGAGCTGTTTTTT.

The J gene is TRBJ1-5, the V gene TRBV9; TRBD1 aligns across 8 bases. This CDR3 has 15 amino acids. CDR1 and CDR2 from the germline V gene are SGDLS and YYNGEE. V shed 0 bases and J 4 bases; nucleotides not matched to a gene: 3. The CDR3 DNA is TGTGCCAGCAGCGTAGGACAGGGGCTTAATCAGCCCCAGCATTTT. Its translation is CASSVGQGLNQPQHF.

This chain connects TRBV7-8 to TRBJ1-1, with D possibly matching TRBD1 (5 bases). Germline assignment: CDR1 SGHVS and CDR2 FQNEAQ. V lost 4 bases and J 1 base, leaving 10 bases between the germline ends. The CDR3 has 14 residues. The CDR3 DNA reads TGTGCCAGCAGCTACAGGTCCCAGAACACTGAAGCTTTCTTT. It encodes CASSYRSQNTEAFF.

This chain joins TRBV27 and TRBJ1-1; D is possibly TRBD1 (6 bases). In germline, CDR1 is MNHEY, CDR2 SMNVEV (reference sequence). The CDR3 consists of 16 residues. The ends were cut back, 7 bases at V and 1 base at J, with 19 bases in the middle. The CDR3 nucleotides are TGTGCCAGCAACCCGGGACACTTGCAAGGGAACACTGAAGCTTTCTTT. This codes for CASNPGHLQGNTEAFF.

CDR3 residues: CASSPPGQRNTEAFF. CDR3 DNA: TGTGCCAGCAGCCCGCCGGGACAAAGGAACACTGAAGCTTTCTTT. The rearrangement uses TRBV3-1 (or the pseudogene TRBV3-2) and TRBJ1-1; D is possibly TRBD1 (6 bases). V lost 4 bases, J lost 1 base, and 13 bases lay in between. The CDR3 totals 15 residues. CDR1 and CDR2 from the germline V gene are LGHDT and YNNKEL (reference sequence).

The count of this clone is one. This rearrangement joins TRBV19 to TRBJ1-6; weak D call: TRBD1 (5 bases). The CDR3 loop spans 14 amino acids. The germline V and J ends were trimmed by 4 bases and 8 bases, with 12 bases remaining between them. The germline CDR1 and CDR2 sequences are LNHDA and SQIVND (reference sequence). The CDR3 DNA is TGTGCCAGTAGTACGACAGTTAAAGATTCACCCCTCCACTTT. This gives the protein CASSTTVKDSPLHF.

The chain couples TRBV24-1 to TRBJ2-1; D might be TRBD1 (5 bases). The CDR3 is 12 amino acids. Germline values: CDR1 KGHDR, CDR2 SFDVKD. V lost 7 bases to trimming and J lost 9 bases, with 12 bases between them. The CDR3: CATSSDRFEQFF. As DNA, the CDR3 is TGTGCCACCAGCTCTGACAGATTTGAGCAGTTCTTC.

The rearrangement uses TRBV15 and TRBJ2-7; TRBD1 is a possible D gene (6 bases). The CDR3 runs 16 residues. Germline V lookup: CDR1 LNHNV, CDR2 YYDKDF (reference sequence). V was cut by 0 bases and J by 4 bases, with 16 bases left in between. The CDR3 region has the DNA TGTGCCACCAGCAGAGACCCAGGGGCGTTGCAATACGAGCAGTACTTC. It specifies CATSRDPGALQYEQYF. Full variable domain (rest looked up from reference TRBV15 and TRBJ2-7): DAMVIQNPRYQVTQFGKPVTLSCSQTLNHNVMYWYQQKSSQAPKLLFHYYDKDFNNEADTPDNFQSRRPNTSFCFLDIRSPGLGDTAMYLCATSRDPGALQYEQYFGPGTRLTVT.

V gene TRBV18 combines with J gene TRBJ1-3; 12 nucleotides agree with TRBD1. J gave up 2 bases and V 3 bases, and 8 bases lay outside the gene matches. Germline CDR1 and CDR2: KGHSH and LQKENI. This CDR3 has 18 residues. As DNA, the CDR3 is TGTGCCAGCTCACCGCTGGGACAGGGGGCGAACGCTGGAAACACCATATATTTT. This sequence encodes CASSPLGQGANAGNTIYF.

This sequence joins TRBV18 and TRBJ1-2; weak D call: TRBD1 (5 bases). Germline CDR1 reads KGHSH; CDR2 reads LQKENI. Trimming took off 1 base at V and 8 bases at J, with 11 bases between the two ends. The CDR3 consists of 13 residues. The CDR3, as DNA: TGTGCCAGCTCACCACAGGGGAAGGACGGCTACACCTTC. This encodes CASSPQGKDGYTF.

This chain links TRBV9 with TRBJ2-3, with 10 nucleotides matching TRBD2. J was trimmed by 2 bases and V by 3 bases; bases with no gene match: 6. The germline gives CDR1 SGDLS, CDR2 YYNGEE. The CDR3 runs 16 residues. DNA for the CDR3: TGTGCCAGCAGCGGAAAAGCGGGGGGGTTCACAGATACGCAGTATTTT. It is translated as CASSGKAGGFTDTQYF.

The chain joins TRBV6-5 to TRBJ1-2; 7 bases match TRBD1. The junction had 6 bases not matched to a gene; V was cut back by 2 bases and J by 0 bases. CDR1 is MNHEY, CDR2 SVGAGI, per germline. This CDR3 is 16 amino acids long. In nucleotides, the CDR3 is TGTGCCAGCAGTTACGGGGGCAGGGGGACTAACTATGGCTACACCTTC. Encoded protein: CASSYGGRGTNYGYTF.

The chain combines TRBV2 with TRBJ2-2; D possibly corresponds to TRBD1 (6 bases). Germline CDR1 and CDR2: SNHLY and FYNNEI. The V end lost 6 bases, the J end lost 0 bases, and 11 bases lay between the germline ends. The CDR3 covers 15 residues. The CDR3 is CASSSRGPNTGELFF. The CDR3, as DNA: TGTGCCAGCAGCTCCAGGGGCCCGAACACCGGGGAGCTGTTTTTT.